The sequence of this TCR beta chain was determined in a study of early T cells in non-severe SARS-CoV-2 infection. Germline CDR1 reads SGHTA; CDR2 reads FQGNSA. CDR3 length: 13 amino acids. TCRdb itself ran the 5' RACE reads through MiXCR, one entry per CDR3 protein. The table lists 50,000 or so distinct CDR3 sequences, approximately 8% of them singletons. For this clonotype: The CDR3 end shows no conserved phenylalanine or tryptophan, and so a read error is likely.

The chain is built from TRBV7-2 and TRBJ2-3; a weak D match, TRBD1 (5 bases). This TCR derives from an adult who was a healthcare worker with PCR-confirmed SARS-CoV-2 infection or an uninfected control (not recorded which). Sequencing input: whole blood. The CDR3 is CAGRKGPTDTQYL. In DNA form, the CDR3 reads TGTGCCGGCAGAAAGGGGCCCACAGATACGCAGTATTTA.